This T cell receptor (beta chain) was found in a study of blood T cell repertoires in COVID-19. About the study: Specimens from acute and convalescent COVID-19 originated in the United States, Italy and Spain.

As originally analysed: Estimates of nucleated cell counts were drawn from the amplification of reference gene primers. The table came from immunoSEQ multiplex PCR; TCRdb's copy has only in-frame clones and leaves some out. The DNA gave D and trimming, while V, J and clone size come from that table. The sample yields about 270,000 clones, 86% seen once. This CDR3 spans 14 amino acids. Between the trimmed V and J ends, which lost 2 bases and 2 bases, there was a span of 9 bases. Germline V gene sequence: CDR1 MNHEY, CDR2 SVGEGT. This rearrangement joins TRBV6-2 or TRBV6-3 to TRBJ1-2; D gene uncertain. The TCR originated in a woman between 55 and 75 years old who had recovered from COVID-19. The sequencing input was peripheral blood. The CDR3, as DNA: TGTGCCAGCAGTTACATCCCAGTAAACTATGGCTACACCTTC. It codes for CASSYIPVNYGYTF.